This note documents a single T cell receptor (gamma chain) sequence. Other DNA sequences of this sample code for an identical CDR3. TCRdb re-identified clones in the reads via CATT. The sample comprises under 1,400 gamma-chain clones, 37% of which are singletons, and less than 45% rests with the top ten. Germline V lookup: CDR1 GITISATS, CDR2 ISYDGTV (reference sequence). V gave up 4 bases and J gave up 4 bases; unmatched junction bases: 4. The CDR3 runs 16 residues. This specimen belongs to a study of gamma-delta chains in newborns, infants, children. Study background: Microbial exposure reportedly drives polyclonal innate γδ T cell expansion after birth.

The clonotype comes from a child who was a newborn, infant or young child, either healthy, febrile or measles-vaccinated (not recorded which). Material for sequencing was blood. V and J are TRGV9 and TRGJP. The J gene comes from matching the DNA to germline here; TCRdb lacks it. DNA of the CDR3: TGTGCCTTGTGGGACCCACAAGAGTTGGGCAAAAAAATCAAGGTATTT. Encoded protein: CALWDPQELGKKIKVF.